The T cell receptor (beta chain) under discussion was sequenced for a study of blood T cell repertoires in COVID-19. V lost 4 bases to trimming and J lost 4 bases, with 10 bases between them. This CDR3 is 13 amino acids long. Germline V gene sequence: CDR1 LGHDT, CDR2 YNNKEL (reference sequence). Generated by immunoSEQ multiplex PCR, the TCRdb table keeps only in-frame clones and is missing some. The sample contains fewer than 400,000 clones, roughly 89% of which appear only once. The source material was peripheral blood. This sequence originates from a woman between 25 and 40 years old with COVID-19, enrolled during active disease. The V and J genes are TRBV3-1 (or the pseudogene TRBV3-2) and TRBJ1-1; D unclear. The CDR3 spells CASSPGKRTEAFF. CDR3 sequence (DNA): TGTGCCAGCAGCCCCGGAAAGCGCACTGAAGCTTTCTTT.